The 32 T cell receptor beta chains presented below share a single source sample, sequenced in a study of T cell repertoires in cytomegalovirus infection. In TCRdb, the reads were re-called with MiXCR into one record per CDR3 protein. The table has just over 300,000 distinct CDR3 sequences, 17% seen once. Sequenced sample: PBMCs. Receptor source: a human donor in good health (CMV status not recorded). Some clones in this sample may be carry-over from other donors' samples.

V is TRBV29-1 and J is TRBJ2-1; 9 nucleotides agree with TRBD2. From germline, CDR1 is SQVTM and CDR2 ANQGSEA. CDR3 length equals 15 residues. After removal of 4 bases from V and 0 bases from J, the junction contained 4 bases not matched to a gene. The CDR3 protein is CSVGLAGSSYNEQFF. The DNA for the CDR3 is TGCAGCGTTGGTCTAGCGGGAAGCTCCTACAATGAGCAGTTCTTC.

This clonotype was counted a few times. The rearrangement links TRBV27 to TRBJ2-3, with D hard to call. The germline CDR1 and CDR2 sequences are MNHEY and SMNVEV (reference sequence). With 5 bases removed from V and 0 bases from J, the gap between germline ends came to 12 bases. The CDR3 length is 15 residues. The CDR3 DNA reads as TGTGCCAGCAGTCCCGACACGACTAGCACAGATACGCAGTATTTT. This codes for CASSPDTTSTDTQYF.

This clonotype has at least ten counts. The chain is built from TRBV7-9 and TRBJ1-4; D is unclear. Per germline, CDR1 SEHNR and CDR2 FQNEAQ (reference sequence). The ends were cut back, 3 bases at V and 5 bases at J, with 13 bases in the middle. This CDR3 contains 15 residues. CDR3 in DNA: TGTGCCAGCAGCTTGGGCACCGGACGGAATGAAAAACTGTTTTTT. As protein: CASSLGTGRNEKLFF.

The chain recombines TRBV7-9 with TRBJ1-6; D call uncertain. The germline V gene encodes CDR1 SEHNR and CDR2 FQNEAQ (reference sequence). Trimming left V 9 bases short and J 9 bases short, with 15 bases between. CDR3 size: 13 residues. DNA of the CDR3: TGTGCCAGTGAAGGGCAGGAGGGTTCACCCCTCCACTTT. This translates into CASEGQEGSPLHF.

In DNA, the CDR3 is TGTGCCAGCAGCGGTTCGGTGGGGAGGACTGAAGCTTTCTTT. Residues: CASSGSVGRTEAFF. The chain couples TRBV7-9 to TRBJ1-1; D is uncertain. The V gene lost 5 bases and the J gene lost 5 bases, with 15 bases spanning the gap. The CDR3 extends over 14 amino acids. Germline CDR1 is SEHNR and CDR2 is FQNEAQ (reference sequence).

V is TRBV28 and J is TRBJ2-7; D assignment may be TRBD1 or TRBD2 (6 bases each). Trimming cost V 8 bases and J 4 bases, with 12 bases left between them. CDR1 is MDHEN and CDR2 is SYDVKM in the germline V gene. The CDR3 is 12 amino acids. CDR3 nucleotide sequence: TGTGCCAGCGGGGGGCTTGTGTACGAGCAGTACTTC. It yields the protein CASGGLVYEQYF.

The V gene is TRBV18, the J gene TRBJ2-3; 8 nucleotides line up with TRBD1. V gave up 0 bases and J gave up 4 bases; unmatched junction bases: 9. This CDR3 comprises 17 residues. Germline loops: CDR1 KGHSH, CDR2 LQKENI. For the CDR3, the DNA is TGTGCCAGCTCACCACCGAATCGGGCAGGGGGCGCAGATACGCAGTATTTT. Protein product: CASSPPNRAGGADTQYF.

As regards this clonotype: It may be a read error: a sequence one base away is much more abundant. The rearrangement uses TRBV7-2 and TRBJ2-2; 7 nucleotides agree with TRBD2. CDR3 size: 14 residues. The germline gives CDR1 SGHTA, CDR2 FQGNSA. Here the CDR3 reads CASSLGGSTRELFF. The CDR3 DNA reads TGTGCCAGCAGCCTCGGGGGGTCCACCCGGGAGCTGTTTTTT. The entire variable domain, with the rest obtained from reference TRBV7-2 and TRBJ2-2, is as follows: GAGVSQSPSNKVTEKGKDVELRCDPISGHTALYWYRQSLGQGLEFLIYFQGNSAPDKSGLPSDRFSAERTGGSVSTLTIQRTQQEDSAVYLCASSLGGSTRELFFGEGSRLTVL.

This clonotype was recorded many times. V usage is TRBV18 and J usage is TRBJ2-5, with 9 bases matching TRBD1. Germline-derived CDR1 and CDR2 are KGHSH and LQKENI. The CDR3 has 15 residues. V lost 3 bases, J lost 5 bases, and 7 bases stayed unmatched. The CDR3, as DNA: TGTGCCAGCTCACCCTCGGGACAGGGTTCTGAGACCCAGTACTTC. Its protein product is CASSPSGQGSETQYF.

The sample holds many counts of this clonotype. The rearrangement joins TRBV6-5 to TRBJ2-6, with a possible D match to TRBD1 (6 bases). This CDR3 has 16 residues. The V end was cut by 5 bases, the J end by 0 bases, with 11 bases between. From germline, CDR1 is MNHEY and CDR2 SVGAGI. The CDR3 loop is CASSTRGGSGANVLTF. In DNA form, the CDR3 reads TGTGCCAGCAGTACCCGAGGGGGCTCTGGGGCCAACGTCCTGACTTTC.

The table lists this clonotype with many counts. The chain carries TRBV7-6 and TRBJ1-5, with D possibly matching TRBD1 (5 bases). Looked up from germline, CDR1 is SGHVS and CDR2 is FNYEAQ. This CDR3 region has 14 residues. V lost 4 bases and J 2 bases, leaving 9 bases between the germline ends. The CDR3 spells CASSSGDGNQPQHF. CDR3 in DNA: TGTGCCAGCAGCTCGGGGGACGGCAATCAGCCCCAGCATTTT.

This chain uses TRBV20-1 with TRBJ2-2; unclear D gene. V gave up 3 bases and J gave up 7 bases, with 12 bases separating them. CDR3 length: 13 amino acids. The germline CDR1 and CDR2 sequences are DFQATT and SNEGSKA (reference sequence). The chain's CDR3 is CSASHSSRGELFF. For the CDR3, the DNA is TGCAGTGCTAGTCACTCTAGTCGCGGGGAGCTGTTTTTT.

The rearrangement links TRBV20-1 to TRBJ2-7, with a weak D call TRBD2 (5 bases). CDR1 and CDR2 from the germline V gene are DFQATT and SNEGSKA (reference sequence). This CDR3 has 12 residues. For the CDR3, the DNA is TGCAGCCTAGCACCGACCGGTCACGAGCAGTACTTC. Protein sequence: CSLAPTGHEQYF.

CDR3 DNA: TGTGCCAGCCGAAACGCGGCGAACACTGAAGCTTTCTTT. This codes for CASRNAANTEAFF. This rearrangement joins TRBV6-2 or TRBV6-3 to TRBJ1-1; D gene ambiguous. This CDR3 spans 13 amino acids. Germline V CDR1 and CDR2: MNHEY, SVGEGT. The V end lost 8 bases, the J end lost 1 base, and 11 bases lay between the germline ends.

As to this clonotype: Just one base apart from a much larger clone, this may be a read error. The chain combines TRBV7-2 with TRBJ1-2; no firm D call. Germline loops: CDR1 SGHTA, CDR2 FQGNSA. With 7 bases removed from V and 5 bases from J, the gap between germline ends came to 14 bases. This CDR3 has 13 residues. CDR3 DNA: TGTGCCAGCATCTCTCGGGGTCCATATGGCTACACCTTC. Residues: CASISRGPYGYTF.

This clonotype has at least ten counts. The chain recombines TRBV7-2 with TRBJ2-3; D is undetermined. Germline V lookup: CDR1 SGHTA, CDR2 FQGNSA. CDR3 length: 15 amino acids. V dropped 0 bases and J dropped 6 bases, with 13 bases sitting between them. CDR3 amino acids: CASSLAGPGPDTQYF. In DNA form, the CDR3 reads TGTGCCAGCAGCTTAGCCGGACCCGGGCCGGATACGCAGTATTTT.

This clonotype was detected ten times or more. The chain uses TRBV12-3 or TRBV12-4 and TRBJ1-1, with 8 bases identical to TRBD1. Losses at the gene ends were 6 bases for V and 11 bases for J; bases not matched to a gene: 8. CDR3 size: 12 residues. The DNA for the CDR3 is TGTGCCAGCAGCCTCGACAGGGGCCACGCTTTCTTT. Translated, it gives CASSLDRGHAFF.

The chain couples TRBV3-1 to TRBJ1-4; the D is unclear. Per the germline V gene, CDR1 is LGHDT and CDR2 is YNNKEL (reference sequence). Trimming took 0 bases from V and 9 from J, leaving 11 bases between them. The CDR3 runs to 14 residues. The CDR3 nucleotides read TGTGCCAGCAGCCAAGACCCCTCGGTTAAAAAACTGTTTTTT. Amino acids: CASSQDPSVKKLFF.

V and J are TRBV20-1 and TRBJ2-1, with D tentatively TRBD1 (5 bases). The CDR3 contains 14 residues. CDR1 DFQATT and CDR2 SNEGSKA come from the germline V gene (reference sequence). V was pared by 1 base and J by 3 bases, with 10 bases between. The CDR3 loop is CSARVPTGYNEQFF. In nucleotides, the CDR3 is TGCAGTGCTAGAGTCCCCACAGGCTACAATGAGCAGTTCTTC.

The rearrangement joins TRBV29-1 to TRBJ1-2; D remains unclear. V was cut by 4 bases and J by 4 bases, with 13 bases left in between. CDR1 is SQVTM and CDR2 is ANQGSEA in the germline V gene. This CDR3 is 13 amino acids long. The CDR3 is CSVVSESFYGYTF. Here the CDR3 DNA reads TGCAGCGTTGTCTCAGAGTCCTTCTATGGCTACACCTTC.

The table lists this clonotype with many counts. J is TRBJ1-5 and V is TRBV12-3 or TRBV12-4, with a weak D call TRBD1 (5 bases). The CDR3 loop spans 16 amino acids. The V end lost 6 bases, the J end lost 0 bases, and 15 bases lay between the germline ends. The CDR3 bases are TGTGCCAGCAGCGCTGCCAGGGCCTCTAGCAATCAGCCCCAGCATTTT. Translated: CASSAARASSNQPQHF.

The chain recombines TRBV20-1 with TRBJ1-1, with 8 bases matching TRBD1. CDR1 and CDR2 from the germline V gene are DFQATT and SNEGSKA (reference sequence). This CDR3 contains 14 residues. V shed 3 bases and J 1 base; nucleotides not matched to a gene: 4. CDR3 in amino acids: CSARQGAGNTEAFF. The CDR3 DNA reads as TGCAGTGCTAGGCAGGGGGCCGGGAACACTGAAGCTTTCTTT.

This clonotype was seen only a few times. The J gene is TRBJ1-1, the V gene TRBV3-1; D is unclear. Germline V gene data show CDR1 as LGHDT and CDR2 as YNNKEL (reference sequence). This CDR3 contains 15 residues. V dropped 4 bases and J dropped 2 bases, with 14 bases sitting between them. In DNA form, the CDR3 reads TGTGCCAGCAGCCCAAGGACCCAGCTAAACACTGAAGCTTTCTTT. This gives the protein CASSPRTQLNTEAFF.

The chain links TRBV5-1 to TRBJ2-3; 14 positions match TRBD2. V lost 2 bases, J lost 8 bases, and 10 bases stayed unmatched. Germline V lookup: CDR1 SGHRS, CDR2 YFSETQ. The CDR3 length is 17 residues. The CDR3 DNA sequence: TGCGCCAGCAGCTTCGGACTAGCGGGGGGATTCGGAGGTACGCAGTATTTT. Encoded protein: CASSFGLAGGFGGTQYF.

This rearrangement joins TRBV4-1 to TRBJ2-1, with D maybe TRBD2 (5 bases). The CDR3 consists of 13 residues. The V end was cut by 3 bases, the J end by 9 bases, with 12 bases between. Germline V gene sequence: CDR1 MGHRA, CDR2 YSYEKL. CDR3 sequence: CASSHGMAGEQFF. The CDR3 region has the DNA TGCGCCAGCAGCCACGGAATGGCGGGTGAGCAGTTCTTC.

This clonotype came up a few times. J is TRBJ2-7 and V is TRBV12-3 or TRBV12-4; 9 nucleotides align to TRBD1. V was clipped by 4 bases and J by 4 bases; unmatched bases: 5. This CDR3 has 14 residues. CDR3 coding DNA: TGTGCCAGCAGTTCATGGACAGGGGAGTACGAGCAGTACTTC. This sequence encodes CASSSWTGEYEQYF.

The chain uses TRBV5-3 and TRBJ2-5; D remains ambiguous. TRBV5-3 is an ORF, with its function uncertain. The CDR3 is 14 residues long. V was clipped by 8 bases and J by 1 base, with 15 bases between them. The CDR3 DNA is TGTGCCAGCAGCCAGCCGGGCCTCCAAGAGACCCAGTACTTC. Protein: CASSQPGLQETQYF.

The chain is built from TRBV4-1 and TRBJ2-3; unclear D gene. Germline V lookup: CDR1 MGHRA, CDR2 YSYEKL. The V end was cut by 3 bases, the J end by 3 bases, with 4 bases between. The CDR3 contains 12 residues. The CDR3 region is CASSQLTDTQYF. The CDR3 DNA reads TGCGCCAGCAGCCAGCTGACAGATACGCAGTATTTT.

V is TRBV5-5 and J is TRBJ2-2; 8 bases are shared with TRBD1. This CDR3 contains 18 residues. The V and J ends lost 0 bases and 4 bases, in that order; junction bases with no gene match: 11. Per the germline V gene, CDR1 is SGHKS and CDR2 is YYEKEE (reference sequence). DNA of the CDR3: TGTGCCAGCAGCTTGGCGGAAGGGAGACAGGGGCCCACCGGGGAGCTGTTTTTT. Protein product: CASSLAEGRQGPTGELFF. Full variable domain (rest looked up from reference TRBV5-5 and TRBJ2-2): DAGVTQSPTHLIKTRGQQVTLRCSPISGHKSVSWYQQVLGQGPQFIFQYYEKEERGRGNFPDRFSARQFPNYSSELNVNALLLGDSALYLCASSLAEGRQGPTGELFFGEGSRLTVL.

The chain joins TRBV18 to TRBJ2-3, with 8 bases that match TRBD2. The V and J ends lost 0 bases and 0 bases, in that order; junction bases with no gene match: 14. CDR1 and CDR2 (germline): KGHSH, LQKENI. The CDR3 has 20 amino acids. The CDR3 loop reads CASSPPAAGAWIDSTDTQYF. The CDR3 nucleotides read TGTGCCAGCTCACCACCTGCAGCGGGGGCCTGGATCGATAGCACAGATACGCAGTATTTT. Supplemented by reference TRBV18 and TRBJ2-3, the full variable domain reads NAGVMQNPRHLVRRRGQEARLRCSPMKGHSHVYWYRQLPEEGLKFMVYLQKENIIDESGMPKERFSAEFPKEGPSILRIQQVVRGDSAAYFCASSPPAAGAWIDSTDTQYFGPGTRLTVL.

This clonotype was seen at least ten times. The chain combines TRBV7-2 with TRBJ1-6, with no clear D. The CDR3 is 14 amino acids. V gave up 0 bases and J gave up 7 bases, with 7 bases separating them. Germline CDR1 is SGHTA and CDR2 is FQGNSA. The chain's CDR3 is CASSLAQWNSPLHF. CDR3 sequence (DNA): TGTGCCAGCAGCTTAGCGCAGTGGAATTCACCCCTCCACTTT.

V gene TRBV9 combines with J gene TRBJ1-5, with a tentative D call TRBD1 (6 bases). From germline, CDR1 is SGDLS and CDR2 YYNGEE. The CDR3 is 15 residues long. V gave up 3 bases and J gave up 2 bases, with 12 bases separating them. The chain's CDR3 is CASSATAGGNQPQHF. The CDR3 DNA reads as TGTGCCAGCAGCGCCACGGCAGGGGGCAATCAGCCCCAGCATTTT.